These 17 T cell receptor beta chains were all obtained from the same sample, sequenced in a study of identical twins. TCRdb analysed the 5' RACE reads with MiXCR anew, one entry per CDR3 protein. The data contain some 630,000 distinct CDR3 sequences, 7.1% of them singletons. These same records also appear under a second study, on yellow fever vaccine responses in identical twins.

The sequenced sample was PBMCs. Every receptor here comes from a young woman in good health.

This chain connects TRBV28 to TRBJ2-1; tentative D call: TRBD1 (6 bases). The V gene lost 3 bases and the J gene lost 9 bases, with 9 bases spanning the gap. Germline assignment: CDR1 MDHEN and CDR2 SYDVKM. The CDR3 has 12 residues. CDR3: CASSFDRSEQFF. The CDR3 DNA follows: TGTGCCAGCAGTTTCGACAGGTCTGAGCAGTTCTTC.

V gene TRBV28 combines with J gene TRBJ1-1; D unclear. The CDR3 runs 13 residues. Germline CDR1 MDHEN, CDR2 SYDVKM. Trimming removed 3 bases at V and 6 bases at J, with 11 bases between. CDR3 DNA: TGTGCCAGCAGTTTGTTGAGCTCGGCTGAAGCTTTCTTT. This gives the protein CASSLLSSAEAFF.

Points on this clonotype: A clone one base away is much larger, so this may be a read error. The CDR3 region has the DNA TGTGCCAGCTGTTACTTGAGGGGGAGCTCCTACAATGAGCAGTTCTTC. It specifies CASCYLRGSSYNEQFF. This chain connects TRBV12-3 or TRBV12-4 to TRBJ2-1, with TRBD1 as a possible D gene (6 bases). There are 16 residues in the CDR3. V lost 8 bases and J lost 0, with 17 bases in between.

The chain links TRBV4-2 to TRBJ1-1; D might be TRBD1 (5 bases). Germline CDR1 is LGHNA and CDR2 is YNFKEQ. The CDR3 length is 15 residues. V lost 4 bases to trimming and J lost 6 bases, with 18 bases between them. The CDR3 DNA reads TGTGCCAGCAGCCCCCACGAAGGGGAGGGCGCTGAAGCTTTCTTT. Amino acid sequence: CASSPHEGEGAEAFF.

This clonotype was observed a few times. The chain joins TRBV3-1 to TRBJ2-7; no reliable D call. This CDR3 comprises 15 residues. V lost 0 bases, J lost 0 bases, and 9 bases lay in between. Per the germline V gene, CDR1 is LGHDT and CDR2 is YNNKEL (reference sequence). CDR3 amino acids: CASSQETLISYEQYF. The CDR3 region has the DNA TGTGCCAGCAGCCAAGAAACGCTTATCTCCTACGAGCAGTACTTC.

V and J are TRBV5-5 and TRBJ2-7; possible D gene TRBD1, 5 bases. This CDR3 has 16 amino acids. V shed 1 base and J shed 3 bases, with 17 bases lying between them. The germline V gene has CDR1 SGHKS and CDR2 YYEKEE (reference sequence). The CDR3 is CASSLTGPRLFYEQYF. CDR3 DNA sequence: TGTGCCAGCAGCTTGACAGGTCCCAGATTATTCTACGAGCAGTACTTC.

A few counts support this clonotype. The V call is TRBV15, the J call TRBJ2-3; 9 bases align to TRBD1. The CDR3 contains 15 residues. From germline, CDR1 is LNHNV and CDR2 YYDKDF (reference sequence). V was pared by 2 bases and J by 4 bases, with 4 bases of the junction left unmatched. The CDR3 sequence is CATSRTGTGSDTQYF. The DNA of the CDR3 is TGTGCCACCAGCAGAACAGGGACAGGGTCAGATACGCAGTATTTT.

The rearrangement links TRBV5-6 to TRBJ1-1; TRBD1 might be the D (5 bases). The germline gives CDR1 SGHDT, CDR2 YYEEEE. CDR3 length equals 14 residues. Trimming removed 2 bases at V and 5 bases at J, with 13 bases between. In DNA, the CDR3 is TGTGCCAGCAGCTTACCAGGGTCGAGGACTGAAGCTTTCTTT. It is translated as CASSLPGSRTEAFF.

This clonotype showed up many times. The rearrangement links TRBV5-1 to TRBJ2-3, with 7 bases matching TRBD2. Germline lookup yields CDR1 SGHRS and CDR2 YFSETQ. The CDR3 is 14 amino acids. J was trimmed by 6 bases and V by 0 bases; bases with no gene match: 4. The CDR3 reads CASSLVGSGDTQYF. In DNA form, the CDR3 reads TGCGCCAGCAGCTTGGTGGGTAGCGGGGATACGCAGTATTTT.

The sample holds a few counts of this clonotype. The J gene is TRBJ2-7, the V gene TRBV7-9; possibly TRBD2 for D (6 bases). The germline CDR1 and CDR2 sequences are SEHNR and FQNEAQ (reference sequence). The V end lost 4 bases, the J end lost 0 bases, and 10 bases lay between the germline ends. CDR3 length: 14 amino acids. The DNA for the CDR3 is TGTGCCAGCAGCTCACGGGGGTCCTCCTACGAGCAGTACGTC. Its translation: CASSSRGSSYEQYV.

This clonotype was counted only a few times. The chain links TRBV7-8 to TRBJ2-1; TRBD2 matches 11 bases. Germline CDR1 is SGHVS and CDR2 is FQNEAQ. This CDR3 has 15 amino acids. Trimming removed 1 base from V and 6 bases from J; junction bases left unmatched: 2. CDR3 nucleotide sequence: TGTGCCAGCAGCTTAGTAGCGGGAGGGCCCAATGAGCAGTTCTTC. This encodes CASSLVAGGPNEQFF.

This clonotype was seen only a few times. This rearrangement joins TRBV11-3 to TRBJ2-1; 11 bases fit TRBD2. The CDR3 has 16 residues. V was pared by 5 bases and J by 7 bases, with 10 bases of the junction left unmatched. Per germline, CDR1 SGHNT and CDR2 YENEEA. CDR3 sequence: CASSQETSGTYNEQFF. The CDR3 coding sequence is TGTGCCAGCAGCCAAGAGACTAGCGGGACGTATAATGAGCAGTTCTTC.

V gene TRBV5-1 combines with J gene TRBJ2-5; D unclear. With 4 bases removed from V and 4 bases from J, the gap between germline ends came to 11 bases. Germline V gives CDR1 SGHRS, CDR2 YFSETQ. The CDR3 runs 13 residues. The CDR3 region has the DNA TGCGCCAGCAGCCGGCCCGGTACAGAGACCCAGTACTTC. Encoded protein: CASSRPGTETQYF.

The chain recombines TRBV5-1 with TRBJ2-1; 14 bases agree with TRBD2. Germline lookup yields CDR1 SGHRS and CDR2 YFSETQ. The CDR3 is 17 amino acids. V lost 4 bases and J lost 2; bases outside the gene matches: 5. The CDR3 nucleotides read TGCGCCAGCAGCCTCCAGACTAGCGGGGGGGCCTACAATGAGCAGTTCTTC. Residues: CASSLQTSGGAYNEQFF. Based on the CDR3 plus reference TRBV5-1 and TRBJ2-1, the full variable domain is KAGVTQTPRYLIKTRGQQVTLSCSPISGHRSVSWYQQTPGQGLQFLFEYFSETQRNKGNFPGRFSGRQFSNSRSEMNVSTLELGDSALYLCASSLQTSGGAYNEQFFGPGTRLTVL.

This clonotype occurred a few times. V gene TRBV9 combines with J gene TRBJ1-6, with D unclear. Germline V gene lookup returns CDR1 SGDLS and CDR2 YYNGEE. V lost 4 bases and J lost 5, with 10 bases in between. This CDR3 contains 14 residues. The DNA for the CDR3 is TGTGCCAGCAGCAACGTTGGCCATAATTCACCCCTCCACTTT. It translates to CASSNVGHNSPLHF.

The genes are TRBV20-1 and TRBJ2-1, with D tentatively TRBD1 (5 bases). The CDR3 sequence is 16 residues long. Germline V gene sequence: CDR1 DFQATT, CDR2 SNEGSKA (reference sequence). Deletions cut 8 bases from V and 2 bases from J, with 22 bases between. DNA of the CDR3: TGCAGTTTCTGGGGCCATGCCGCGGACCCCTACAATGAGCAGTTCTTC. Amino acids: CSFWGHAADPYNEQFF.

This clonotype was seen at least ten times. The J gene is TRBJ2-7, the V gene TRBV28; D assignment may be TRBD1 or TRBD2 (5 bases each). V was trimmed by 8 bases and J by 0 bases, leaving 14 bases between them. Per the germline V gene, CDR1 is MDHEN and CDR2 is SYDVKM. The CDR3 extends over 14 amino acids. CDR3 sequence reads: CASHPGTFSYEQYF. In DNA form, the CDR3 reads TGTGCCAGCCACCCGGGGACCTTCTCCTACGAGCAGTACTTC.